The rows below give T cell receptor beta chains drawn from one sample of a study of blood T cell repertoires in COVID-19. Generated by immunoSEQ multiplex PCR, the TCRdb table keeps only in-frame clones and is missing some. The table includes some 200,000 clones, 70% to 85% detected once. The sample comprised peripheral blood. These receptor sequences come from a human donor with acute or convalescent COVID-19. The donor label of this sample is uncertain. The CDR3 runs from the conserved cysteine through the conserved F or W. Each record gives: clone size, V gene, D gene, J gene, CDR3 protein, CDR3 DNA. The D gene is left open where the match is weak. Part of the rows lack a size; the others show once, few, many or a class for expanded clones.

clone_size: -; v_call: TRBV5-8; d_call: -; j_call: TRBJ1-1; cdr3_aa: CASSLRAGLGNTEAFF; cdr3_nt: TGTGCCAGCAGCTTGAGGGCAGGGTTGGGGAACACTGAAGCTTTCTTT
clone_size: -; v_call: TRBV30; d_call: TRBD2; j_call: TRBJ2-5; cdr3_aa: CAWSVGGVQETQYF; cdr3_nt: TGTGCCTGGAGTGTCGGGGGGGTCCAAGAGACCCAGTACTTC
clone_size: -; v_call: TRBV5-8; d_call: TRBD1; j_call: TRBJ1-5; cdr3_aa: CASRRGQLSNQPQHF; cdr3_nt: TGTGCCAGCAGGCGGGGACAGCTTAGCAATCAGCCCCAGCATTTT
clone_size: -; v_call: TRBV24-1; d_call: -; j_call: TRBJ2-7; cdr3_aa: CATSDPKGGTYEQYF; cdr3_nt: TGTGCCACCAGTGACCCGAAAGGAGGTACCTACGAGCAGTACTTC
clone_size: -; v_call: TRBV5-1; d_call: -; j_call: TRBJ2-7; cdr3_aa: CASSLEGGAYEQYF; cdr3_nt: TGCGCCAGCAGCTTGGAAGGGGGGGCCTACGAGCAGTACTTC
clone_size: -; v_call: TRBV6-1; d_call: -; j_call: TRBJ2-3; cdr3_aa: CASSEATQRADTQYF; cdr3_nt: TGTGCCAGCAGTGAAGCCACCCAACGGGCAGATACGCAGTATTTT
clone_size: once; v_call: TRBV5-4; d_call: TRBD1; j_call: TRBJ1-2; cdr3_aa: CASSLDGGGNYGYTF; cdr3_nt: TGTGCCAGCAGCTTGGATGGAGGGGGCAACTATGGCTACACCTTC
clone_size: -; v_call: TRBV29-1; d_call: TRBD1; j_call: TRBJ1-5; cdr3_aa: CSVPSGGGNQPQHF; cdr3_nt: TGCAGCGTTCCTTCAGGGGGCGGCAATCAGCCCCAGCATTTT
clone_size: few; v_call: TRBV15; d_call: -; j_call: TRBJ1-6; cdr3_aa: CATSRDPGSPLHF; cdr3_nt: TGTGCCACCAGCAGAGATCCGGGGTCACCCCTCCACTTT
clone_size: -; v_call: TRBV10-3; d_call: TRBD2; j_call: TRBJ2-2; cdr3_aa: CAYQRGAGELFF; cdr3_nt: TGTGCCTATCAGCGGGGGGCCGGGGAGCTGTTTTTT
clone_size: -; v_call: TRBV2; d_call: -; j_call: TRBJ1-2; cdr3_aa: CASNRANYGYTF; cdr3_nt: TGTGCCAGCAATCGGGCTAACTATGGCTACACCTTC
clone_size: few; v_call: TRBV6-2/TRBV6-3; d_call: -; j_call: TRBJ1-2; cdr3_aa: CASSYAGTFGYTF; cdr3_nt: TGTGCCAGCAGTTACGCCGGGACATTCGGCTACACCTTC
clone_size: -; v_call: TRBV7-8; d_call: -; j_call: TRBJ1-3; cdr3_aa: CASSSGSYVGGNTIYF; cdr3_nt: TGTGCCAGCAGCTCAGGGTCATACGTTGGTGGAAACACCATATATTTT
clone_size: -; v_call: TRBV6-1; d_call: -; j_call: TRBJ1-2; cdr3_aa: CATAGNYGYTF; cdr3_nt: TGTGCCACAGCGGGGAACTATGGCTACACCTTC
clone_size: -; v_call: TRBV2; d_call: -; j_call: TRBJ1-5; cdr3_aa: CASSQEEGYNQPQHF; cdr3_nt: TGTGCCAGCAGCCAGGAGGAGGGTTACAATCAGCCCCAGCATTTT
clone_size: -; v_call: TRBV19; d_call: TRBD1; j_call: TRBJ1-6; cdr3_aa: CASSTRTGTSPLHF; cdr3_nt: TGTGCCAGTAGTACCAGGACAGGGACTTCACCCCTCCACTTT
clone_size: -; v_call: TRBV11-1; d_call: TRBD1; j_call: TRBJ2-7; cdr3_aa: CASSSRDRSYEQYF; cdr3_nt: TGTGCCAGCAGCTCGCGGGACAGGTCCTACGAGCAGTACTTC
clone_size: -; v_call: TRBV10-3; d_call: -; j_call: TRBJ2-2; cdr3_aa: CATRQAGTAGELFF; cdr3_nt: TGTGCCACCCGGCAGGCGGGAACCGCCGGGGAGCTGTTTTTT
clone_size: -; v_call: TRBV5-4; d_call: TRBD2; j_call: TRBJ2-3; cdr3_aa: CASRLAGAADTQYF; cdr3_nt: TGTGCCAGCAGGTTAGCGGGAGCGGCAGATACGCAGTATTTT
clone_size: -; v_call: TRBV6-5; d_call: TRBD1; j_call: TRBJ1-1; cdr3_aa: CASSYQRTGRGTEAFF; cdr3_nt: TGTGCCAGCAGTTACCAGCGGACAGGGCGGGGCACTGAAGCTTTCTTT
clone_size: few; v_call: TRBV2; d_call: TRBD1; j_call: TRBJ2-7; cdr3_aa: CASSDAGGQAVYEQYF; cdr3_nt: TGTGCCAGCAGTGATGCCGGAGGACAGGCGGTGTACGAGCAGTACTTC
clone_size: -; v_call: TRBV28; d_call: TRBD1; j_call: TRBJ1-2; cdr3_aa: CASSRDRYYGYTF; cdr3_nt: TGTGCCAGCAGCCGGGACAGGTACTATGGCTACACCTTC
clone_size: -; v_call: TRBV3-1/TRBV3-2; d_call: -; j_call: TRBJ2-5; cdr3_aa: CASSQEGRGKETQYF; cdr3_nt: TGTGCCAGCAGCCAAGAAGGCAGGGGTAAAGAGACCCAGTACTTC
clone_size: -; v_call: TRBV9; d_call: TRBD1; j_call: TRBJ2-2; cdr3_aa: CASSVATGGQSGELFF; cdr3_nt: TGTGCCAGCAGCGTAGCTACAGGGGGACAGTCCGGGGAGCTGTTTTTT
clone_size: -; v_call: TRBV5-8; d_call: -; j_call: TRBJ1-4; cdr3_aa: CASSLGHSNEKLFF; cdr3_nt: TGTGCCAGCAGCTTGGGTCACTCTAATGAAAAACTGTTTTTT
clone_size: -; v_call: TRBV27; d_call: -; j_call: TRBJ2-3; cdr3_aa: CASSLGYSTDTQYF; cdr3_nt: TGTGCCAGCAGTTTGGGCTATTCCACAGATACGCAGTATTTT
clone_size: -; v_call: TRBV18; d_call: TRBD1; j_call: TRBJ2-7; cdr3_aa: CASSTTGTGTYEQYF; cdr3_nt: TGTGCCAGCTCGACCACAGGGACAGGGACCTACGAGCAGTACTTC
clone_size: -; v_call: TRBV10-2; d_call: -; j_call: TRBJ2-7; cdr3_aa: CASSGNSYEQYF; cdr3_nt: TGCGCCAGCAGTGGTAACTCCTACGAGCAGTACTTC